This TCR beta chain was identified during a study of T cell repertoires in cytomegalovirus infection. Study-wide context: Recently described HLA-C-restricted plus well-studied HLA-B-restricted CMV epitopes were used. CMV infection and matching HLA type were both indicated by public TCR beta signatures.

About this clonotype: What it binds is not known.

TCRdb reprocessed the reads via MiXCR and lists one record per CDR3 protein. Of hundreds of thousands of distinct CDR3 sequences in the sample, roughly a third were seen once. CDR3 size: 18 residues. Germline CDR1 is MNHEY and CDR2 is SVGAGI. Trimming left V 5 bases short and J 6 bases short, with 25 bases between. Study results and caveats: HLA-C-restricted TCR beta clonotypes specific for CMV led the ex vivo response.

This clonotype originated in a human donor in good health (CMV status not recorded). Some clones in this sample may be carry-over from other donors' samples. The sequencing here drew on cultured PBMCs, taken from culture after CMV antigen stimulation. The chain carries TRBV6-5 and TRBJ2-2; either TRBD1 or TRBD2 may fit D (6 bases each). The CDR3 here is CASSEGWGAQKRAGELFF. For the CDR3, the DNA is TGTGCCAGCAGTGAAGGTTGGGGGGCGCAAAAACGGGCCGGGGAGCTGTTTTTT.